Listed below are T cell receptor beta chains from one sample, sequenced in a study of T-cell reconstitution after alpha-beta-depleted transplantation in children. MiXCR, run by TCRdb on the PCR reads, gives a single entry per CDR3 protein. Of hundreds of thousands of distinct CDR3 sequences listed, 8.4% were seen once; the top ten hold less than 40%. The starting material was PBMCs, mostly from graft donor cells, obtained 360 days after TCRalphabeta/CD19-depleted stem cell transplant. The origin of the receptors is a male patient aged 2 to 10 who had a stem cell transplant for acute myeloid leukemia, so the T cells may come from the graft donor. Each CDR3 is given with its conserved first and last residue. A D gene is named only where the DNA matches it firmly. Clone size is not always given. Where it is, it says once, few, many or a class for expanded clones.

>TRBJ2-2|-|few|TRBV5-1
TGCGCCAGCAGTTGGGGGGGCGAGCGGAACACCGGGGAGCTGTTTTTT
CASSWGGERNTGELFF
>TRBJ1-6|-|-|TRBV27
TGTGCCAGCAGTTTCCGGGAGTTTGAGAATTCACCCCTCCACTTT
CASSFREFENSPLHF
>TRBJ2-7|-|many|TRBV29-1
TGCAGCGTTGAAGAGCAGGGTACCTACGAGCAGTACTTC
CSVEEQGTYEQYF
>TRBJ2-7|-|few|TRBV10-2
TGCGCCAGCAGTGACCAGGGGTTTCGGGTATACGAGCAGTACTTC
CASSDQGFRVYEQYF
>TRBJ1-5|-|many|TRBV3-1
TGTGCCAGCAGCCAATTTCACGGGGTAAATCAGCCCCAGCATTTT
CASSQFHGVNQPQHF
>TRBJ2-7|-|-|TRBV29-1
TGCAGCGTTTGCGTTGCCTACGAGCAGTACTTC
CSVCVAYEQYF
>TRBJ2-5|TRBD2|-|TRBV29-1
TGCAGCGTTGTACTAGCGGGGGGATTCCAAGAGACCCAGTACTTC
CSVVLAGGFQETQYF
>TRBJ2-3|TRBD2|few|TRBV7-9
TGTGCCAGCAGCTTACAACGCGGGGGGGCAGATACGCAGTATTTT
CASSLQRGGADTQYF
>TRBJ2-1|TRBD2|few|TRBV20-1
TGCAGTGCTAGAGATTTGCGGGAGCTCTACAATGAGCAGTTCTTC
CSARDLRELYNEQFF
>TRBJ2-7|-|few|TRBV20-1
TGCAGTGCCCTGCGGCGGTGGGGTCCCTCCTACGAGCAGTACTTC
CSALRRWGPSYEQYF
>TRBJ2-7|TRBD1|-|TRBV5-5
TGTGCCAGCAGCTTGTACCGGGACAGTTCAACCTACGAGCAGTACTTC
CASSLYRDSSTYEQYF
>TRBJ2-4|TRBD1|few|TRBV7-8
TGTGCCAGCAGCCCTCTTCAGGGGGCAACCAAAAACATTCAGTACTTC
CASSPLQGATKNIQYF
>TRBJ2-1|-|-|TRBV18
TGTGCCAGCTCACCACCGTCGCGGAACTTCTACAATGAGCAGTTCTTC
CASSPPSRNFYNEQFF
>TRBJ2-7|-|-|TRBV9
TGTGCCAGCAGCGTAGACGGGTATACCTCCTACGAGCAGTACTTC
CASSVDGYTSYEQYF
>TRBJ2-6|-|-|TRBV18
TGTGCCAGCTCACCTCCAGGTCCTGGGGCCAACGTCCTGACTTTC
CASSPPGPGANVLTF
>TRBJ2-5|TRBD2|once|TRBV20-1
TGCAGTGCTATAGCGGGGTTCCAAGAGACCCAGTACTTC
CSAIAGFQETQYF
>TRBJ2-7|-|-|TRBV5-5
TGTGCCAGCAGCTTTAGACCCAGGCCCAACGACGAGCAGTACTTC
CASSFRPRPNDEQYF
>TRBJ2-4|-|-|TRBV4-1
TGCGCCAGCAGCCAACAGCCGACGAGGGACATTCAGTACTTC
CASSQQPTRDIQYF
>TRBJ2-5|-|few|TRBV4-2
TGTGCCAGCAGCCAGGTTTTAGAGGAGACCCAGTACTTC
CASSQVLEETQYF
>TRBJ2-3|-|many|TRBV6-5
TGTGCCAGCAGTTACTCGGGACTTTCCACAGATACGCAGTATTTT
CASSYSGLSTDTQYF
>TRBJ1-5|TRBD1|-|TRBV5-1
TGCGCCAGCAGCCCCGGACAGGGGGCACAGCCCCAGCATTTT
CASSPGQGAQPQHF
>TRBJ2-1|-|few|TRBV7-9
TGTGCCAGCAGCCCCCGAACGGGGCTAGCGTCCTACAATGAGCAGTTCTTC
CASSPRTGLASYNEQFF
>TRBJ2-2|TRBD2|many|TRBV2
TGTGCCAGCTCGGGACTAGCGGGGAACACCGGGGAGCTGTTTTTT
CASSGLAGNTGELFF
>TRBJ2-1|-|many|TRBV7-9
TGTGCCAGCAGCCGTAGGCCCGGCAGCTCCTACAATGAGCAGTTCTTC
CASSRRPGSSYNEQFF
>TRBJ2-3|-|-|TRBV20-1
TGCAGCACCACGGAGGGGACAGATACGCAGTATTTT
CSTTEGTDTQYF
>TRBJ2-4|-|-|TRBV7-3
TGTGCCAGCAGCCCCGGGGGGCAAAACATTCAGTACTTC
CASSPGGQNIQYF
>TRBJ2-1|TRBD1|-|TRBV20-1
TGCAGTGCTAGAGATCCCACAGGGGTTATGGGTGAGCAGTTCTTC
CSARDPTGVMGEQFF
>TRBJ2-2|TRBD2|-|TRBV12-3/TRBV12-4
TGTGCCAGCAGTTGGACTAGTGGGGGGGAGCTGTTTTTT
CASSWTSGGELFF
>TRBJ2-7|TRBD1|few|TRBV7-7
TGTGCTAGCAGCTTAGGGACAGGGCTTTCCTACGAGCAGTACTTC
CASSLGTGLSYEQYF
>TRBJ2-7|TRBD1|many|TRBV20-1
TGCAGTGCTCGACAGGGCACCTACGAGCAGTACTTC
CSARQGTYEQYF
>TRBJ2-5|-|-|TRBV6-1
TGTGCCAGCAGCACAGCGGGCCTCCAAGAGACCCAGTACTTC
CASSTAGLQETQYF
>TRBJ2-5|-|few|TRBV4-1
TGCGCCAGCAGCCAAGGAGTACAAGAGACCCAGTACTTC
CASSQGVQETQYF
>TRBJ2-5|-|-|TRBV4-1
TGCGCCAGCAGACCCAGGGGCAGCATCCAAGAGACCCAGTACTTC
CASRPRGSIQETQYF
>TRBJ2-1|TRBD2|-|TRBV4-3
TGCGCCAGCAGCCAAGATCCCGGACTAGCGGGTCGCAATGAGCAGTTCTTC
CASSQDPGLAGRNEQFF
>TRBJ2-2|-|few|TRBV18
TGTGCCAGCTCACCGAGACAGGTCTTAACTACCGGGGAGCTGTTTTTT
CASSPRQVLTTGELFF
>TRBJ1-1|-|-|TRBV5-1
TGCGCCAGCAGCCAGAGGGGGGGGCGCGTGGCTGAAGCTTTCTTT
CASSQRGGRVAEAFF
>TRBJ2-3|-|many|TRBV5-6
TGTGCCAGCCAAGGGAACACAGATACGCAGTATTTT
CASQGNTDTQYF
>TRBJ2-5|-|many|TRBV11-3
TGTGCCAGCAGCCTCTCAAGGGGAGCGGACAGCCAAGAGACCCAGTACTTC
CASSLSRGADSQETQYF
>TRBJ2-1|-|many|TRBV3-1
TGTGCCAGCAGCCAAGGAGCGGGGCAGTTCTTC
CASSQGAGQFF
>TRBJ2-5|-|many|TRBV12-3/TRBV12-4
TGTGCCAGCAGGAGACGGACGGGGAATGGAGAGACCCAGTACTTC
CASRRRTGNGETQYF
>TRBJ2-2|-|few|TRBV27
TGTGCCAGCAGTTTATTCGGGAGTTATGGGGTTCGGGAGCTGTTTTTT
CASSLFGSYGVRELFF
>TRBJ2-3|-|many|TRBV20-1
TGCAGTGCTACCCCGGGGGAGCAAGATACGCAGTATTTT
CSATPGEQDTQYF
>TRBJ1-1|-|few|TRBV7-7
TGTGCTAGCAGCCCCCACCCAGGGTCGGACACTGAAGCTTTCTTT
CASSPHPGSDTEAFF
>TRBJ2-1|-|many|TRBV20-1
TGCAGTGCTAGAAAGATGTACTCCTACAATGAGCAGTTCTTC
CSARKMYSYNEQFF
>TRBJ2-2|TRBD1|-|TRBV12-3/TRBV12-4
TGTGCCAGCAGGTGGGGACAGCCCGCGAACACCGGGGAGCTGTTTTTT
CASRWGQPANTGELFF
>TRBJ2-5|TRBD1|few|TRBV20-1
TGCAGTGCGCAGACAGGGGGCGTGATGGAGACCCAGTACTTC
CSAQTGGVMETQYF
>TRBJ1-4|-|-|TRBV7-8
TGTGCCAGCAGCCATGGGTGGAGTCAATGGGAAAAACTGTTTTTT
CASSHGWSQWEKLFF
>TRBJ1-5|TRBD1|-|TRBV19
TGTGCCAGTAGACTGACAGGGAGCCAGCCCCAGCATTTT
CASRLTGSQPQHF
>TRBJ2-7|TRBD2|-|TRBV20-1
TGCAGTGCTAGGAAGACTAGCGGTTCCTACGAGCAGTACTTC
CSARKTSGSYEQYF
>TRBJ1-2|TRBD1|few|TRBV29-1
TGCAGCGCCGCGACAGGGTTAGGAAACTATGGCTACACCTTC
CSAATGLGNYGYTF
>TRBJ2-3|TRBD1|many|TRBV4-2
TGTGCCAGCAGCTTGGGACAGAACACAGATACGCAGTATTTT
CASSLGQNTDTQYF
>TRBJ2-2|TRBD2|many|TRBV19
TGTGCCAGTAGTATAGTCGGCGGGGGGGCCGTTGGCGGGGAGCTGTTTTTT
CASSIVGGGAVGGELFF
>TRBJ2-2|-|many|TRBV24-1
TGTGCCACCAGTGATCCTAGTAGGGCAACCGGGGAGCTGTTTTTT
CATSDPSRATGELFF
>TRBJ1-1|-|many|TRBV12-3/TRBV12-4
TGTGCCAGCAGTCCAGGGGAGGGAAACACTGAAGCTTTCTTT
CASSPGEGNTEAFF
>TRBJ1-5|-|few|TRBV28
TGTGCCAGCAGTTTATTGTCCGGGGGAGGTCAGCCCCAGCATTTT
CASSLLSGGGQPQHF